A single sample gave rise to the 27 T cell receptor beta chains below, sequenced in a study of blood T cell repertoires in COVID-19. The protocol was immunoSEQ multiplex PCR, while the TCRdb copy is restricted to in-frame clones and leaves out a portion. The data contain 200,000 to 250,000 clones, over 80% of them singletons. Sequencing input: PBMCs or T cells enriched from blood (not recorded which). These receptors were obtained from a woman under 40 who had been exposed to COVID-19.

This clone showed up just a few times. The chain links TRBV5-1 to TRBJ2-7; tentatively, D is TRBD1 (5 bases). V lost 0 bases and J lost 3, with 7 bases in between. The CDR3 consists of 13 residues. Germline V gene data show CDR1 as SGHRS and CDR2 as YFSETQ. CDR3 in amino acids: CASSLVQGYEQYF. The DNA of the CDR3 is TGCGCCAGCAGCTTGGTGCAGGGCTACGAGCAGTACTTC. Looking up the rest from reference TRBV5-1 and TRBJ2-7 gives the full variable domain: KAGVTQTPRYLIKTRGQQVTLSCSPISGHRSVSWYQQTPGQGLQFLFEYFSETQRNKGNFPGRFSGRQFSNSRSEMNVSTLELGDSALYLCASSLVQGYEQYFGPGTRLTVT.

About this clone itself: Other DNA sequences in this specimen translate into the identical CDR3. The CDR3: CASSIRGFQETQYF. DNA for the CDR3: TGTGCCAGTAGTATCAGGGGATTCCAAGAGACCCAGTACTTC. The chain uses TRBV19 and TRBJ2-5; D possibly corresponds to TRBD1 (6 bases). V was pared by 3 bases and J by 1 base, with 9 bases between. Looked up from germline, CDR1 is LNHDA and CDR2 is SQIVND (reference sequence). The CDR3 covers 14 residues.

This chain joins TRBV5-6 and TRBJ2-1; 7 bases agree with TRBD2. From germline, CDR1 is SGHDT and CDR2 YYEEEE. Unmatched junction bases numbered 8, after V lost 5 bases and J lost 3 bases. The CDR3 totals 15 residues. CDR3 protein: CASSGDYNRYNEQFF. DNA for the CDR3: TGTGCCAGCAGTGGGGACTACAACCGCTACAATGAGCAGTTCTTC.

CDR3 in DNA: TGTGCCAGCAGTTTGTTGGCAGGGAGCAATCAGCCCCAGCATTTT. Translated, it gives CASSLLAGSNQPQHF. This chain joins TRBV27 and TRBJ1-5; maybe TRBD1 (5 bases). The V end was cut by 3 bases, the J end by 1 base, with 10 bases between. CDR1 MNHEY and CDR2 SMNVEV come from the germline V gene (reference sequence). CDR3 length equals 15 residues.

The rearrangement joins TRBV6-1 to TRBJ2-7; tentative D call: TRBD2 (7 bases). V shed 4 bases and J shed 4 bases, with 20 bases lying between them. This CDR3 region has 16 residues. The germline CDR1 and CDR2 sequences are MNHNS and SASEGT. This CDR3 reads CASSVSLGGGGYEQYF. The CDR3 DNA reads TGTGCCAGCAGTGTCTCCTTAGGAGGGGGGGGGTACGAGCAGTACTTC.

This sequence joins TRBV25-1 and TRBJ1-1, with unresolved D. The CDR3 loop spans 14 amino acids. Trimming took off 5 bases at V and 1 base at J, with 11 bases between the two ends. CDR1 MGHDK and CDR2 SYGVNS come from the germline V gene. CDR3 nucleotides: TGTGCCAGCAGTCTAGCACAGCCGAACACTGAAGCTTTCTTT. As protein: CASSLAQPNTEAFF.

J is TRBJ1-2 and V is TRBV5-1; 8 bases fit TRBD1. CDR1 is SGHRS and CDR2 is YFSETQ in the germline V gene. The V gene end was trimmed by 2 bases and the J gene end by 5 bases; junction bases not matched to a gene: 2. The CDR3 is 13 amino acids. The CDR3 DNA reads TGCGCCAGCAGCTTACGGACAGGGTATGGCTACACCTTC. As protein: CASSLRTGYGYTF.

This clone was recorded only once. The rearrangement joins TRBV9 to TRBJ2-2; 7 nucleotides align to TRBD2. Unmatched junction bases numbered 5, after V lost 0 bases and J lost 3 bases. The CDR3 is 16 residues long. Germline lookup yields CDR1 SGDLS and CDR2 YYNGEE. This CDR3 is CASSVAREHYTGELFF. The CDR3, as DNA: TGTGCCAGCAGCGTAGCGCGGGAGCATTACACCGGGGAGCTGTTTTTT. Using reference TRBV9 and TRBJ2-2 for the parts outside the CDR3, the full variable domain is DSGVTQTPKHLITATGQRVTLRCSPRSGDLSVYWYQQSLDQGLQFLIQYYNGEERAKGNILERFSAQQFPDLHSELNLSSLELGDSALYFCASSVAREHYTGELFFGEGSRLTVL.

This clone has only one observation. The chain combines TRBV7-9 with TRBJ1-2; D is perhaps TRBD1 (5 bases). Trimming left V 5 bases short and J 3 bases short, with 13 bases between. The CDR3 has 14 amino acids. Germline V gene data show CDR1 as SEHNR and CDR2 as FQNEAQ (reference sequence). CDR3 loop: CASSRNGGDYGYTF. The CDR3 nucleotides read TGTGCCAGCAGCCGCAATGGGGGGGACTATGGCTACACCTTC.

The chain employs TRBV19 and TRBJ2-7; 7 nucleotides match TRBD1. The V gene's germline CDR1 is LNHDA and CDR2 SQIVND (reference sequence). V dropped 4 bases and J dropped 1; count of bases not matched to a gene: 4. The CDR3 spans 14 residues. The CDR3: CASSTGTDSYEQYF. CDR3 in DNA: TGTGCCAGTAGTACGGGGACAGATTCCTACGAGCAGTACTTC.

This chain joins TRBV18 and TRBJ1-1, with 12 bases identical to TRBD1. J lost 1 base, V lost 3 bases, and 9 bases had no gene match. This CDR3 has 18 amino acids. The germline gives CDR1 KGHSH, CDR2 LQKENI. CDR3 nucleotides: TGTGCCAGCTCACCTAGGGACAGGGGGCTACGGTGGAACACTGAAGCTTTCTTT. Its protein product is CASSPRDRGLRWNTEAFF. The full variable domain, completed using reference TRBV18 and TRBJ1-1, is NAGVMQNPRHLVRRRGQEARLRCSPMKGHSHVYWYRQLPEEGLKFMVYLQKENIIDESGMPKERFSAEFPKEGPSILRIQQVVRGDSAAYFCASSPRDRGLRWNTEAFFGQGTRLTVV.

This clone has a handful of counts. The chain links TRBV6-5 to TRBJ2-7, with 10 bases identical to TRBD2. V dropped 8 bases and J dropped 5; count of bases not matched to a gene: 12. The germline V gene encodes CDR1 MNHEY and CDR2 SVGAGI. The CDR3 totals 15 residues. CDR3 bases: TGTGCCAGCTCCCCTCTCAGCGGGAGGGTTAACGAGCAGTACTTC. It encodes CASSPLSGRVNEQYF.

Remarks on this clone: One end of the junction does not line up with germline, which may come from a read error. The rearrangement joins TRBV5-1 to TRBJ1-1, with 8 bases fitting TRBD1. CDR3 size: 16 residues. Per germline, CDR1 SGHRS and CDR2 YFSETQ. Here the CDR3 DNA reads TGCGCCAGCAGCTTGACTCAGGACAGGGTGAACCCTGAAGCTTTCTTT. Its translation is CASSLTQDRVNPEAFF.

The chain links TRBV4-1 to TRBJ2-3; 9 nucleotides align to TRBD2. From germline, CDR1 is MGHRA and CDR2 YSYEKL. V lost 4 bases, J lost 0 bases, and 8 bases stayed unmatched. The CDR3 consists of 17 residues. The chain's CDR3 is CASSPTLSGRSTDTQYF. For the CDR3, the DNA is TGCGCCAGCAGCCCTACTCTTAGCGGGAGAAGCACAGATACGCAGTATTTT.

The J gene is TRBJ1-1, the V gene TRBV5-6, with 9 bases identical to TRBD1. Germline loops: CDR1 SGHDT, CDR2 YYEEEE. This CDR3 is 16 amino acids long. Losses at the gene ends were 3 bases for V and 4 bases for J; bases not matched to a gene: 10. CDR3: CASSSARTGESTEAFF. CDR3 coding DNA: TGTGCCAGCAGCTCCGCCCGGACAGGGGAAAGCACTGAAGCTTTCTTT.

CDR3 sequence reads: CASSHRVLAFF. The CDR3, as DNA: TGTGCCAGCAGCCACCGGGTGTTGGCTTTCTTT. The rearrangement links TRBV6-6 to TRBJ1-1; D not certain. Germline loops: CDR1 MNHNY, CDR2 SVGAGI (reference sequence). CDR3 length equals 11 residues. The germline V and J ends were trimmed by 6 bases and 11 bases, with 13 bases remaining between them.

This clone occurred once. The V and J genes are TRBV19 and TRBJ2-7; 9 bases fit TRBD1. This CDR3 is built from 14 residues. Germline trimming cut 4 bases from V and 4 bases from J; bases unmatched to any gene: 5. Germline V gene sequence: CDR1 LNHDA, CDR2 SQIVND (reference sequence). The CDR3 nucleotides are TGTGCCAGTAGTAAGGGGACAGGGAATTACGAGCAGTACTTC. It specifies CASSKGTGNYEQYF.

V gene TRBV29-1 combines with J gene TRBJ2-4; D possibly corresponds to TRBD2 (6 bases). The V gene lost 7 bases and the J gene lost 7 bases, with 11 bases spanning the gap. The CDR3 runs to 11 residues. Germline CDR1 is SQVTM and CDR2 is ANQGSEA. The CDR3 sequence: CSGTGLNIQYF. In DNA form, the CDR3 reads TGCAGCGGAACGGGACTCAACATTCAGTACTTC. Drawing the rest from reference TRBV29-1 and TRBJ2-4, the complete variable domain is SAVISQKPSRDICQRGTSLTIQCQVDSQVTMMFWYRQQPGQSLTLIATANQGSEATYESGFVIDKFPISRPNLTFSTLTVSNMSPEDSSIYLCSGTGLNIQYFGAGTRLSVL.

This clone came up a few times. The gene calls are TRBV27 and TRBJ1-2, with D perhaps TRBD1 (6 bases). The V end lost 3 bases, the J end lost 6 bases, and 17 bases lay between the germline ends. Germline V gene lookup returns CDR1 MNHEY and CDR2 SMNVEV (reference sequence). This CDR3 contains 15 residues. The CDR3 sequence: CASSLGGALGNGYTF. CDR3 coding DNA: TGTGCCAGCAGTTTGGGGGGGGCGCTGGGGAATGGCTACACCTTC.

There are a few counts of this clone. V gene TRBV19 combines with J gene TRBJ2-3, with TRBD2 as a possible D gene (5 bases). Trimming took off 4 bases at V and 1 base at J, with 15 bases between the two ends. CDR1 and CDR2 from the germline V gene are LNHDA and SQIVND (reference sequence). CDR3 length equals 16 residues. CDR3 coding DNA: TGTGCCAGTAGTACCTACAGCGACGGGGGCACAGATACGCAGTATTTT. It specifies CASSTYSDGGTDTQYF.

J is TRBJ1-2 and V is TRBV30; D uncertain. CDR3 length: 16 amino acids. V was cut by 0 bases and J by 1 base, with 15 bases left in between. Germline V gene lookup returns CDR1 GTSNPN and CDR2 SVGIG (reference sequence). The CDR3 is CAWSVPLGGDNYGYTF. For the CDR3, the DNA is TGTGCCTGGAGTGTACCTCTCGGCGGGGATAACTATGGCTACACCTTC.

A few counts support this clone. The same CDR3 also results from other DNA sequences found in this sample. The rearrangement joins TRBV7-9 to TRBJ2-3; TRBD2 matches 9 bases. Germline CDR1 SEHNR, CDR2 FQNEAQ (reference sequence). The CDR3 loop spans 14 amino acids. Trimming at V came to 3 bases and at J to 5 bases, leaving 3 bases not matched to a gene. CDR3 in amino acids: CASSFLAGEDTQYF. For the CDR3, the DNA is TGTGCCAGCAGCTTCTTAGCGGGAGAAGATACGCAGTATTTT.

The J gene is TRBJ1-3, the V gene TRBV5-5; D is ambiguous. Germline V CDR1 and CDR2: SGHKS, YYEKEE (reference sequence). V was cut by 2 bases and J by 0 bases, with 9 bases left in between. CDR3 size: 15 residues. CDR3 in amino acids: CASSLDGFSGNTIYF. The CDR3, as DNA: TGTGCCAGCAGCTTAGACGGGTTCTCTGGAAACACCATATATTTT.

V usage is TRBV5-1 and J usage is TRBJ2-7, with 7 bases fitting TRBD1. Unmatched junction bases numbered 3, after V lost 3 bases and J lost 0 bases. In germline, CDR1 is SGHRS, CDR2 YFSETQ. The CDR3 length is 14 residues. CDR3 loop: CASSWGQSSYEQYF. DNA for the CDR3: TGCGCCAGCAGCTGGGGACAGAGCTCCTACGAGCAGTACTTC.

The J gene is TRBJ2-1, the V gene TRBV27; 8 positions agree with TRBD2. The CDR3 has 14 residues. J was trimmed by 12 bases and V by 2 bases; bases with no gene match: 9. The germline V gene has CDR1 MNHEY and CDR2 SMNVEV (reference sequence). DNA of the CDR3: TGTGCCAGCAGTTTAAGGTTCAGCGGGAGTGGGCAGTTCTTC. Protein sequence: CASSLRFSGSGQFF.

This chain connects TRBV4-1 to TRBJ2-5; D might be TRBD2 (6 bases). Trimming took 1 base from V and 5 from J, leaving 17 bases between them. Germline V CDR1 and CDR2: MGHRA, YSYEKL. The CDR3 spans 16 residues. This CDR3 reads CASSQGGSREKETQYF. Here the CDR3 DNA reads TGCGCCAGCAGCCAAGGGGGGTCACGGGAGAAGGAGACCCAGTACTTC.

The chain recombines TRBV5-1 with TRBJ1-1; D not resolved. CDR1 and CDR2 from the germline V gene are SGHRS and YFSETQ. This CDR3 region has 14 residues. The ends were cut back, 0 bases at V and 2 bases at J, with 8 bases in the middle. For the CDR3, the DNA is TGCGCCAGCAGCTTGGGACAAACAAACACTGAAGCTTTCTTT. Translated: CASSLGQTNTEAFF.